This TCR beta chain was recovered during a study of regulatory T cells in long-lasting Graves disease. Libraries of TCR beta came from iRepertoire HTBI primers plus Arm-PCR of CDR3 regions. TCRdb analysed the multiplex PCR reads with MiXCR anew, one entry per CDR3 protein. The sample yields approximately 470,000 distinct CDR3 sequences, 15% to 20% seen once. Documented time point: newly diagnosed GD, antithyroid drugs for less than 3 months. RNA from PBMCs was the source of the TCR library. The same data also contributed to another study, on T cells in Graves' hyperthyroidism and ophthalmopathy. From that second work: The primer set for the first-round RT-PCR of the TCR CDR3 was HTBI.

Sequencing used peripheral blood mononuclear cells (PBMCs), obtained at new diagnosis, from a patient treated with antithyroid drugs. The origin of this receptor is a man aged 40-50 years with Graves disease.

The CDR3 region is CSVERAELAKNIQYF. CDR3 DNA: TGCAGTGTAGAGCGGGCGGAGTTAGCCAAAAACATTCAGTACTTC. The chain joins TRBV20-1 to TRBJ2-4; perhaps TRBD2 as D (6 bases). The CDR3 is 15 amino acids. From germline, CDR1 is DFQATT and CDR2 SNEGSKA (reference sequence). Trimming took 7 bases from V and 0 from J, leaving 16 bases between them.